Reported below is one T cell receptor (beta chain). Its cognate antigen is unknown. This specimen comes from a study of graft-versus-host responses after intestinal transplantation. Whole-study context: Transplants were multivisceral, liver-intestinal, or isolated intestinal. Uniformly, recipients were administered anti-thymocyte globulin induction with subsequent tacrolimus and steroids for two to three years.

Study-wide results and limits: Some GvH clones appeared in ileal mucosa or blood before recipient bone marrow.

Germline loops: CDR1 MNHNY, CDR2 SVGAGI (reference sequence). V was shortened by 0 bases and J by 4 bases, with 9 bases between the two germline ends. This CDR3 is built from 15 residues. Method: immunoSEQ multiplex PCR; TCRdb's copy keeps in-frame clones and lacks some. The profile shows about 88,000 clones, around 93% of them singletons. The starting material was unstimulated CD4+ T cells sorted from spleen or lymph node cells, obtained before transplant. The chain couples TRBV6-6 to TRBJ2-2; D is uncertain. The receptor was derived from a human donor who was the organ donor for an intestinal transplant. The CDR3 loop reads CASSYSTPPTGELFF. CDR3 sequence (DNA): TGTGCCAGCAGTTACTCGACTCCGCCCACCGGGGAGCTGTTTTTT.